This is a list of T cell receptor beta chains from one sample in a study of blood T cell repertoires in COVID-19. The assay was immunoSEQ multiplex PCR, and TCRdb's table has in-frame clones only and misses some. Of 45,000 to 50,000 clones in the sample, 88% were seen once. Sequenced sample: peripheral blood. These receptors were collected from a man between 45 and 60 years old with acute or convalescent COVID-19. CDR3s include the opening cysteine and the closing phenylalanine or tryptophan. D genes are given only for firm matches. Clone size, where shown, is once, few, many, or a class for clones that have expanded.

d_call cdr3_length j_call clone_size v_call cdr3_nt cdr3_aa
NA 12 TRBJ1-5 NA TRBV10-2 TGCGCCAGCGCAGGCCCCAATCAGCCCCAGCATTTT CASAGPNQPQHF
NA 14 TRBJ2-5 NA TRBV7-2 TGTGCCAGCAGCACCGGCGGACTAAGGAAGACCCAGTACTTC CASSTGGLRKTQYF
NA 15 TRBJ2-1 NA TRBV30 TGTGCCTGGAGTAGACCCCGGGGGTCCTACAATGAGCAGTTCTTC CAWSRPRGSYNEQFF
NA 13 TRBJ2-5 once TRBV30 TGTGCCTGGAGGAATTGGCTCCAAGAGACCCAGTACTTC CAWRNWLQETQYF
NA 15 TRBJ1-1 few TRBV6-6 TGTGCCAGCAGTTACTTCGGGACATCTAACACTGAAGCTTTCTTT CASSYFGTSNTEAFF
NA 13 TRBJ1-2 NA TRBV28 TGTGCCAGCAGTTTTACAGGGTTGCGGGGCTACACCTTC CASSFTGLRGYTF
NA 14 TRBJ2-5 NA TRBV7-9 TGTGCCAGCAGCTCCCCTGGCGGGGAAGAGACCCAGTACTTC CASSSPGGEETQYF
TRBD2 16 TRBJ2-1 NA TRBV5-4 TGTGCCAGCAGCCGCGGGGCGGGGGACTCCTACAATGAGCAGTTCTTC CASSRGAGDSYNEQFF
NA 14 TRBJ2-2 once TRBV11-3 TGTGCCAGCAACGGGGGAAGCAACACCGGGGAGCTGTTTTTT CASNGGSNTGELFF
NA 15 TRBJ2-2 NA TRBV5-1 TGCGCCAGCAGCTTGGGTCAGGGGAACACCGGGGAGCTGTTTTTT CASSLGQGNTGELFF
NA 19 TRBJ1-4 NA TRBV4-2 TGTGCCAGCAGCCAAGATCGAATTGCGGGGGTTGCAACTAATGAAAAACTGTTTTTT CASSQDRIAGVATNEKLFF
NA 15 TRBJ2-6 few TRBV11-1 TGTGCCAGCAGCCGGAGTCCCTCTGGGGCCAACGTCCTGACTTTC CASSRSPSGANVLTF
TRBD1 13 TRBJ2-7 NA TRBV6-6 TGTGCCAGCAGTCAGGGGGATTGGGACGAGCAGTACTTC CASSQGDWDEQYF
TRBD1 15 TRBJ1-2 NA TRBV7-2 TGTGCCAGCAGCCCCGCAGGACAGGGCTCCTATGGCTACACCTTC CASSPAGQGSYGYTF
TRBD1 13 TRBJ1-6 NA TRBV12-3/TRBV12-4 TGTGCCAGCAGTTTAAACAGGGGTTCACCCCTCCACTTT CASSLNRGSPLHF
NA 14 TRBJ1-1 NA TRBV14 TGTGCCAGCAGCCAAGAATGGCAGGGGACCGAAGCTTTCTTT CASSQEWQGTEAFF
TRBD1 15 TRBJ1-5 NA TRBV28 TGTGCCAGCAGTCCACTACAGGGGGCGAGGCAGCCCCAGCATTTT CASSPLQGARQPQHF
TRBD1 15 TRBJ1-4 NA TRBV6-2/TRBV6-3 TGTGCCAGCAGTTCCTCGACAGGGAGCTTGGAAAAACTGTTTTTT CASSSSTGSLEKLFF
TRBD1 16 TRBJ2-3 NA TRBV5-1 TGCGCCAGCAGCCCGGGACAGTCTTATAGCACAGATACGCAGTATTTT CASSPGQSYSTDTQYF
NA 13 TRBJ1-4 NA TRBV28 TGTGCCAGCAGTTCTGAGGTGCTTGAAAAACTGTTTTTT CASSSEVLEKLFF
NA 14 TRBJ1-2 NA TRBV19 TGTGCCAGTACCTCCGACAGGAATAACTATGGCTACACCTTC CASTSDRNNYGYTF
NA 16 TRBJ1-1 NA TRBV9 TGTGCCAGCAGCGTAGGGTGGGGGCGGCGGACCACTGAAGCTTTCTTT CASSVGWGRRTTEAFF
NA 13 TRBJ1-1 NA TRBV6-5 TGTGCCAGCAGAGAGACAACCTACACTGAAGCTTTCTTT CASRETTYTEAFF
TRBD1 15 TRBJ1-6 NA TRBV2 TGTGCCAGCAGGACAGGGGTTTCGGGTGATTCACCCCTCCACTTT CASRTGVSGDSPLHF
NA 17 TRBJ1-6 NA TRBV19 TGTGCCAGTAGTCCCCGGACAGCCTTCTCCTATAATTCACCCCTCCACTTT CASSPRTAFSYNSPLHF
NA 17 TRBJ2-7 NA TRBV15 TGTGCCACCAGCCGGGGGGGGTTCGGACAGGGGTTTGGCGAGCAGTACTTC CATSRGGFGQGFGEQYF
NA 13 TRBJ1-5 once TRBV27 TGTGCCAGCAGTTTTTCCTCGTTCCAGCCCCAGCATTTT CASSFSSFQPQHF
TRBD1 14 TRBJ2-5 NA TRBV6-2/TRBV6-3 TGTGCCAGCAGACCTAGGGACAGACAAGAGACCCAGTACTTC CASRPRDRQETQYF
TRBD1 14 TRBJ1-2 NA TRBV19 TGTGCCAGTAGGGGGGGGACAGGGTTCTATGGCTACACCTTC CASRGGTGFYGYTF
TRBD1 13 TRBJ1-1 NA TRBV29-1 TGCAGCGGGACGACAGGGGGGAACACTGAAGCTTTCTTT CSGTTGGNTEAFF
NA 15 TRBJ1-5 few TRBV5-1 TGCGCCAGCAGCTTTCAACAGGGTCCAGGTCAGCCCCAGCATTTT CASSFQQGPGQPQHF
NA 11 TRBJ1-6 NA TRBV6-5 TGTGCCAGCTCCCGGGCGGGGATTCTCCACTTT CASSRAGILHF
NA 15 TRBJ2-3 NA TRBV6-1 TGTGCCAGCAGTGAATGGGGGCAGTTCACAGATACGCAGTATTTT CASSEWGQFTDTQYF
NA 14 TRBJ1-2 NA TRBV7-2 TGTGCCAGCATGATCTGGGGGCGGACGGCTGGCTACACCTTC CASMIWGRTAGYTF
NA 16 TRBJ2-6 NA TRBV10-3 TGTGCCATCAGTGGGGACACTAGCTCTGGGGCCAACGTCCTGACTTTC CAISGDTSSGANVLTF
NA 13 TRBJ1-4 NA TRBV6-5 TGTGCCAGCAGTTCGCCGGGGTGGGAAAAACTGTTTTTT CASSSPGWEKLFF
TRBD1 14 TRBJ2-1 NA TRBV7-2 TGTGCCAGCCTCTGGACAGGTTCCGCTAATGAGCAGTTCTTC CASLWTGSANEQFF
NA 16 TRBJ2-3 NA TRBV2 TGTGCCAGCAGTGAAGGAGGGCGCCAGAACACAGATACGCAGTATTTT CASSEGGRQNTDTQYF
TRBD1 13 TRBJ2-7 NA TRBV23-1 TGCGCCAGTACGCCGGGACAGGGCTACGAGCAGTACTTC CASTPGQGYEQYF
TRBD1 15 TRBJ2-7 NA TRBV2 TGTGCCAGCAGTGAAACCGGACAGGCTAACTACGAGCAGTACTTC CASSETGQANYEQYF
NA 12 TRBJ1-2 NA TRBV19 TGTGCCAGTAGTTGGAGTAACTATGGCTACACCTTC CASSWSNYGYTF
TRBD1 15 TRBJ1-1 few TRBV9 TGTGCCAGCAGCGTTGGACAGGGATGGAACACTGAAGCTTTCTTT CASSVGQGWNTEAFF
NA 16 TRBJ1-3 NA TRBV7-2 TGTGCCAGCAGCGCCGAGACATGGGTTCTGGGAAACACCATATATTTT CASSAETWVLGNTIYF
TRBD1 14 TRBJ1-1 NA TRBV6-5 TGTGCCAGCAGGACGGACAGGCTGAGCACTGAAGCTTTCTTT CASRTDRLSTEAFF
NA 13 TRBJ1-2 NA TRBV3-1/TRBV3-2 TGTGCCAGCAGCCCGAGAGGTAACTATGGCTACACCTTC CASSPRGNYGYTF
TRBD1 15 TRBJ1-2 NA TRBV28 TGTGCCAGCAGTCCAGGACAGGGACGGCTTTGGGGCTACACCTTC CASSPGQGRLWGYTF
TRBD1 15 TRBJ1-2 NA TRBV7-8 TGTGCCAGCAGCTTAACTTGGACAGGGGTTTTCGGCTACACCTTC CASSLTWTGVFGYTF
TRBD2 15 TRBJ2-7 NA TRBV6-5 TGTGCCAGCAGCACAAGCGGGAGCGCATCCTACGAGCAGTACTTC CASSTSGSASYEQYF
NA 14 TRBJ1-5 NA TRBV6-1 TGTGCCACCTGGGCGTTCGGGGGGAATCAGCCCCAGCATTTT CATWAFGGNQPQHF
TRBD1 15 TRBJ2-7 NA TRBV18 TGTGCCAGCTCACTGACAGGGGCGCTCCCCTACGAGCAGTACTTC CASSLTGALPYEQYF
TRBD1 16 TRBJ1-6 NA TRBV28 TGTGCCAGCGTGGAGGGATCCGGACAGGATAATTCACCCCTCCACTTT CASVEGSGQDNSPLHF
NA 18 TRBJ1-1 NA TRBV15 TGTGCCACCAGCAGTAGTAAAGGGGGAAGGACGGGGCACACTGAAGCTTTCTTT CATSSSKGGRTGHTEAFF
NA 13 TRBJ1-1 NA TRBV5-1 TGCGCCAGCAGCTTCTCACAGAACACTGAAGCTTTCTTT CASSFSQNTEAFF
TRBD1 14 TRBJ2-1 NA TRBV24-1 TGTGCCACCAGTGGGACAGGGGTTAGCGATGAGCAGTTCTTC CATSGTGVSDEQFF
TRBD2 16 TRBJ2-2 once TRBV5-4 TGTGCCAGCAGCTTGCCTAGCGGGAGGGACACCGGGGAGCTGTTTTTT CASSLPSGRDTGELFF
NA 13 TRBJ2-7 NA TRBV18 TGTGCCAGCTCACCACAGACTAGTGTCGAGCAGTACTTC CASSPQTSVEQYF
TRBD1 19 TRBJ2-1 NA TRBV10-2 TGCGCCAGCAGTGGAGCAGTTGGGACAGGGTTGTTTTCCTACAATGAGCAGTTCTTC CASSGAVGTGLFSYNEQFF
NA 14 TRBJ2-2 NA TRBV6-5 TGTGCCAGCCGCAGGAGGTCGAACACCGGGGAGCTGTTTTTT CASRRRSNTGELFF